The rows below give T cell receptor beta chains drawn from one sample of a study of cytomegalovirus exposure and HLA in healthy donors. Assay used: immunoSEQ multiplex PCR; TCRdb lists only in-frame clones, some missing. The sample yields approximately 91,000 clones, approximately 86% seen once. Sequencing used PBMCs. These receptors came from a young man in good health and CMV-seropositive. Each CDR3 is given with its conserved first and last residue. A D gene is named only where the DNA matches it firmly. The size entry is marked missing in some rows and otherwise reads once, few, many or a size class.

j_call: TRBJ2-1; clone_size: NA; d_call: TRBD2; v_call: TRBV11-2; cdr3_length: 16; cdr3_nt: TGTGCCAGCAGCTGGGCGACTAGCGGGAGATACAATGAGCAGTTCTTC; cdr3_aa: CASSWATSGRYNEQFF
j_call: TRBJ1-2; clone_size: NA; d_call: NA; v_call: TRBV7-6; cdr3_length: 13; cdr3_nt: TGTGCCAGCAGCCCACAGGAAAACTATGGCTACACCTTC; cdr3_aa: CASSPQENYGYTF
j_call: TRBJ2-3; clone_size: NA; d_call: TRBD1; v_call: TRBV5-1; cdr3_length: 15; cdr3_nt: TGCGCCAGCAGCGTCTCAGGGGGCATGTCAGATACGCAGTATTTT; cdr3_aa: CASSVSGGMSDTQYF
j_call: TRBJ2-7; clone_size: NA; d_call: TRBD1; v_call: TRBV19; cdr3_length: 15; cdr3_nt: TGTGCCAGTAGTATAGTTGGGACAGCGGACTACGAGCAGTACTTC; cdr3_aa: CASSIVGTADYEQYF
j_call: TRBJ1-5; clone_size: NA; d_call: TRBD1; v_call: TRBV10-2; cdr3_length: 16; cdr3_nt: TGCGCCAGCAGTGGGGATCCCGGGACAGGCGACCAGCCCCAGCATTTT; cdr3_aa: CASSGDPGTGDQPQHF
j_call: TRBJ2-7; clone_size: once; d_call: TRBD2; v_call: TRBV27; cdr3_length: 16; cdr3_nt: TGTGCCAGCAGCTCAACCCTAGGACTAGTCTCGGGGGAGCAGTACTTC; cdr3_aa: CASSSTLGLVSGEQYF
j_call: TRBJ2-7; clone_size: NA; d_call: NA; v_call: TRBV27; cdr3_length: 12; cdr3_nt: TGTGCCAGCAGTTTGACAGGCTACGAGCAGTACTTC; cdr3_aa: CASSLTGYEQYF
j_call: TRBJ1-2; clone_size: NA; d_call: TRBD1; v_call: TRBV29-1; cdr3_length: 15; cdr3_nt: TGCAGCGTTGACGGGACAGCTAAAGCTAACTATGGCTACACCTTC; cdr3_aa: CSVDGTAKANYGYTF
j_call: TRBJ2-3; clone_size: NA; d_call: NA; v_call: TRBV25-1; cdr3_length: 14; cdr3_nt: TGTGCCAGCAGTGAGCCTAAGCGGGCAGATACGCAGTATTTT; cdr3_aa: CASSEPKRADTQYF
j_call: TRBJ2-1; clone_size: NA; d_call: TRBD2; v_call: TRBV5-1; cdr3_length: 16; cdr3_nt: TGCGCCAGCAGCGCGGAGACTAGCGGGGTTAACAATGAGCAGTTCTTC; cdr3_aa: CASSAETSGVNNEQFF
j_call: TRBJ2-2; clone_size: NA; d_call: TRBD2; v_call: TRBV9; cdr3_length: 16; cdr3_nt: TGTGCCAGCAGCTTCAGAGCGGGAGGGAGCACCGGGGAGCTGTTTTTT; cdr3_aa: CASSFRAGGSTGELFF
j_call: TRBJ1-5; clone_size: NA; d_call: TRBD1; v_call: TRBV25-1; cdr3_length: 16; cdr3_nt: TGTGCCAGCAGTGAAGCCGGGACAGGGGTCAATCAGCCCCAGCATTTT; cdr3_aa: CASSEAGTGVNQPQHF
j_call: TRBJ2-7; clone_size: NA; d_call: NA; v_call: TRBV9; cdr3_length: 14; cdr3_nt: TGTGCCAGCAGCGTAGATCCCAGCTCCTACGAGCAGTACTTC; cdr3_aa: CASSVDPSSYEQYF
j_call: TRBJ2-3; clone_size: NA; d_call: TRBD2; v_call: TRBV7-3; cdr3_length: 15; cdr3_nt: TGTGCCAGCAGCCTTACTAGCGTGGGCACAGATACGCAGTATTTT; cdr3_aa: CASSLTSVGTDTQYF
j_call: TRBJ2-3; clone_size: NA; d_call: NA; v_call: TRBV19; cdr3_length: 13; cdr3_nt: TGTGCCAGTAGTATAGGTTTAACAGATACGCAGTATTTT; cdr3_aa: CASSIGLTDTQYF
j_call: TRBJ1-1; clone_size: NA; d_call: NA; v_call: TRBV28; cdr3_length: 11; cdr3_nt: TGTGCCAGCAGTTTGGAGGGGTTAGCTTTCTTT; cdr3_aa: CASSLEGLAFF
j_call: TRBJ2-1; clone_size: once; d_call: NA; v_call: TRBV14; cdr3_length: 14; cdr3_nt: TGTGCCAGCAGCCCCCAGCAGGGGCACAATGAGCAGTTCTTC; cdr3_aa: CASSPQQGHNEQFF
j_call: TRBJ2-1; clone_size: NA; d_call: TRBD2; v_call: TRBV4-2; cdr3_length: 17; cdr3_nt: TGTGCCAGCAGCCAATCAAGCGGGAGGGCGACGCCGAATGAGCAGTTCTTC; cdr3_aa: CASSQSSGRATPNEQFF
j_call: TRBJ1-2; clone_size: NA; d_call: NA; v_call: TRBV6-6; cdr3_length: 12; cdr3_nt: TGTGCCAGCAGAGGGGATAACTATGGCTACACCTTC; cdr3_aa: CASRGDNYGYTF
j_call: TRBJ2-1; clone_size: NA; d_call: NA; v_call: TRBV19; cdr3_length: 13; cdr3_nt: TGTGCCAGTAGTGGAGGTATCTACAATGAGCAGTTCTTC; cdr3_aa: CASSGGIYNEQFF
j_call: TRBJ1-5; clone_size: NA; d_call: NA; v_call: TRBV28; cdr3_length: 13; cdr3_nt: TGTGCCAGCAGTTGGGGCCTCAATCAGCCCCAGCATTTT; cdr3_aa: CASSWGLNQPQHF
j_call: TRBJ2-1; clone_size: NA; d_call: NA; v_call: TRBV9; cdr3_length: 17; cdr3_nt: TGTGCCAGCAGCGTAGATGGGAGGAGTAGTCCCTACAATGAGCAGTTCTTC; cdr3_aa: CASSVDGRSSPYNEQFF
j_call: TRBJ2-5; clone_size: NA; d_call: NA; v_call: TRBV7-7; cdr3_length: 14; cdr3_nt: TGTGCTAGCAGCCCAGGACTTAATCAAGAGACCCAGTACTTC; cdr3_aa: CASSPGLNQETQYF
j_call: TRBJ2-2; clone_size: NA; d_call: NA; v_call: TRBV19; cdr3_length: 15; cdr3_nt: TGTGCCAGTAGTATCGGACAGCTGAACACCGGGGAGCTGTTTTTT; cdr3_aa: CASSIGQLNTGELFF
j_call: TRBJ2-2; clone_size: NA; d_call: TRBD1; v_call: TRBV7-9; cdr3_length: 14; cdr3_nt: TGTGCCAGCAGCGCGGACAGGGTTTTTCCTCAGCTGTTTTTT; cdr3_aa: CASSADRVFPQLFF
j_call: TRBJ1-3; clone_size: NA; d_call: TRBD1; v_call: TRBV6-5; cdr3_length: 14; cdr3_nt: TGTGCCAGCAGTTACGCTCGACAGGGTCACACCATATATTTT; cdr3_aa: CASSYARQGHTIYF
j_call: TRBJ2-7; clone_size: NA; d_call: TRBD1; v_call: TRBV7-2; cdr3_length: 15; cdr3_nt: TGTGCCAGCAGCTTTCCGGGACAGGGGGCCCTAGAGCAGTACTTC; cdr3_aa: CASSFPGQGALEQYF
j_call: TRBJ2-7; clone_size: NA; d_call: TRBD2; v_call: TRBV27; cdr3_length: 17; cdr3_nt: TGTGCCAGCAGAACTGGGACTAGCGGAGTCACTCCCTACGAGCAGTACTTC; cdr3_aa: CASRTGTSGVTPYEQYF
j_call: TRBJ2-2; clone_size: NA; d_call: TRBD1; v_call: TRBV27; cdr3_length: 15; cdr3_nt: TGTGCCAGCAGTTTTGACAGGGTGGGCACCGGGGAGCTGTTTTTT; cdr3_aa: CASSFDRVGTGELFF
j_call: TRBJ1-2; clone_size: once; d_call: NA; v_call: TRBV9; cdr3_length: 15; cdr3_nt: TGTGCCAGCAGCGTAGATCTACGGGGGGTCTATGGCTACACCTTC; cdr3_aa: CASSVDLRGVYGYTF
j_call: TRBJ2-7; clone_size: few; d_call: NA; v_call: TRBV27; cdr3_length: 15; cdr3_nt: TGTGCCAGCAGTGAGGGTTCCCATAGTGGCTACGAGCAGTACTTC; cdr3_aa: CASSEGSHSGYEQYF
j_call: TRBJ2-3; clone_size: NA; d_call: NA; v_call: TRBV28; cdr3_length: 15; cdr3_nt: TGTGCCAGCAGTTTTGTTGGGTCAGGCATAGATACGCAGTATTTT; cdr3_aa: CASSFVGSGIDTQYF
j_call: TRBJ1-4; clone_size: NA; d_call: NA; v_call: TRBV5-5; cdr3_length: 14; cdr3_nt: TGTGCCAGCAGCGGAACCGGGGGAAGTGAAAAACTGTTTTTT; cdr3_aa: CASSGTGGSEKLFF
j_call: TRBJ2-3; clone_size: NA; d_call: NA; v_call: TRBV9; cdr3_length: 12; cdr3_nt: TGTGCCAGCAGCGCGAGCCCAGATACGCAGTATTTT; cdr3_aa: CASSASPDTQYF
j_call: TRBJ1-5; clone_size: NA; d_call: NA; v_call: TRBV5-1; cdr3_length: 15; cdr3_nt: TGCGCCAGCAGGCGTGACAGTAATAGCAATCAGCCCCAGCATTTT; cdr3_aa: CASRRDSNSNQPQHF
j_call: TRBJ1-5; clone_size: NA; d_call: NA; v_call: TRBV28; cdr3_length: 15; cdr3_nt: TGTGCCAGCAGCTCGGAAACAGGGCGAGATCAGCCCCAGCATTTT; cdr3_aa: CASSSETGRDQPQHF
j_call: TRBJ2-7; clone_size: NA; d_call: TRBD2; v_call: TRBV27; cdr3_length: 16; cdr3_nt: TGTGCCAGCAGTTCCGGACTAGCGGGGACAAACTACGAGCAGTACTTC; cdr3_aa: CASSSGLAGTNYEQYF
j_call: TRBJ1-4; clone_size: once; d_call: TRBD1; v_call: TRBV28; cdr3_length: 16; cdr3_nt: TGTGCCAGCAGTACAACCTTCGGACAGGTTGCTGAAAAACTGTTTTTT; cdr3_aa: CASSTTFGQVAEKLFF
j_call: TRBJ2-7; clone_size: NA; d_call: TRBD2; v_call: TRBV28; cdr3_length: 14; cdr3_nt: TGTGCCAGCAGTTTGAAGCGGGAGGGCGGTGAGCAGTACTTC; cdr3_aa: CASSLKREGGEQYF
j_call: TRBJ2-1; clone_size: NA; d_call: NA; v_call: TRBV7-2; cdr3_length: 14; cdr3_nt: TGTGCCAGCAGCCAGAGGACAGTCTACAATGAGCAGTTCTTC; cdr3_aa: CASSQRTVYNEQFF
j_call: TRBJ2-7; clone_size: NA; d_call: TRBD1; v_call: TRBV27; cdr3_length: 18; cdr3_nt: TGTGCCAGCAGTTCCCCCGACAGGGGGTCCCAGAGCTCCTACGAGCAGTACTTC; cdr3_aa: CASSSPDRGSQSSYEQYF
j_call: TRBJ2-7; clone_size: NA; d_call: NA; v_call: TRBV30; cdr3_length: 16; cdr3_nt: TGTGCCTGGAGGGGAGGATGGACGGCGGGGAGCGGCGAGCAGTACTTC; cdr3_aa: CAWRGGWTAGSGEQYF
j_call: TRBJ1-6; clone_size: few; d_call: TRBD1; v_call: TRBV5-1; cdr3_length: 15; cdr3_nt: TGCGCCAGCAGCCCGGGACAGGGTAGGGATTCACCCCTCCACTTT; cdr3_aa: CASSPGQGRDSPLHF
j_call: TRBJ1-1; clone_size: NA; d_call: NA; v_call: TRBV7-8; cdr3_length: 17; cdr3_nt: TGTGCCAGCAGCTTATGGAGGGTTTCTGGGAAGAACACTGAAGCTTTCTTT; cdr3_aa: CASSLWRVSGKNTEAFF
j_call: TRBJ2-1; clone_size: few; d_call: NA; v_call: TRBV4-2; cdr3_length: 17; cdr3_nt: TGTGCCAGCAGCCAAGTGGGTGCGGGTAGAGGATACAATGAGCAGTTCTTC; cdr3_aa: CASSQVGAGRGYNEQFF
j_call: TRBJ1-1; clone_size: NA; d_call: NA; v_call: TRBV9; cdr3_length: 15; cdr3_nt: TGTGCCAGCAGCGTATACGGCAGGGGGAACACTGAAGCTTTCTTT; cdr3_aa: CASSVYGRGNTEAFF
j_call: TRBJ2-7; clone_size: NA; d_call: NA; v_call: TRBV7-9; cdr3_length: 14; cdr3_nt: TGTGCCAGCAGCTTAGGACCGGGGGCCTACGAGCAGTACTTC; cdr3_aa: CASSLGPGAYEQYF
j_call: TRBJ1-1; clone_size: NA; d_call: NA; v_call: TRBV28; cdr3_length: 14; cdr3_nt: TGTGCCAGCAGTTTAATCGCTACTGGCACTGAAGCTTTCTTT; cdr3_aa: CASSLIATGTEAFF
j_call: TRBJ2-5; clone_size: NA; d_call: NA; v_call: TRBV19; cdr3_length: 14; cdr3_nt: TGTGCCAGTAGTCCCAGTTCCCCGGAGAGGACCCAGTACTTC; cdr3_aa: CASSPSSPERTQYF
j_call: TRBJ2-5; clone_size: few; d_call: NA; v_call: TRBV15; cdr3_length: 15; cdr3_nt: TGTGCCACCAGCAGAGATCCTAGCAACCAAGAGACCCAGTACTTC; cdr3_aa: CATSRDPSNQETQYF